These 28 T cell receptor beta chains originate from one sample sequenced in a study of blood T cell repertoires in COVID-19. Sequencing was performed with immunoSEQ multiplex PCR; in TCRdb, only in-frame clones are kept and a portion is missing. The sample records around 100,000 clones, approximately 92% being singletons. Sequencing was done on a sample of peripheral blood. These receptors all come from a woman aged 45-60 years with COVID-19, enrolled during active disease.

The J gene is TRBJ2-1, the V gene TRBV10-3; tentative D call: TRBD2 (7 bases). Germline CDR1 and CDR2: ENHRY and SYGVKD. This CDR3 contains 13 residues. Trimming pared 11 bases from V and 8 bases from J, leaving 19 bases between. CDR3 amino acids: CASGGGGRDEQFF. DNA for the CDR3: TGTGCCTCCGGTGGGGGGGGGCGCGATGAGCAGTTCTTC.

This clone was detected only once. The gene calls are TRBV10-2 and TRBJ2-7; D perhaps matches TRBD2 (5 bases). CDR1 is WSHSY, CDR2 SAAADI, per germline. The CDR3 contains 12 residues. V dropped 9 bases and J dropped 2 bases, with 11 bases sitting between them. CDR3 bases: TGCGCCAGTGATCCGGGGACCTACGAGCAGTACTTC. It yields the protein CASDPGTYEQYF.

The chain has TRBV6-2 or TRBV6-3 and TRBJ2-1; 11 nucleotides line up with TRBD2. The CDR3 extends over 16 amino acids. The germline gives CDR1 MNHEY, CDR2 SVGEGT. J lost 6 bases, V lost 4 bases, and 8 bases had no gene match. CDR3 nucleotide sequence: TGTGCCAGCAGTTCCCTCTCTAGCGGGGGGATCAATGAGCAGTTCTTC. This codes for CASSSLSSGGINEQFF.

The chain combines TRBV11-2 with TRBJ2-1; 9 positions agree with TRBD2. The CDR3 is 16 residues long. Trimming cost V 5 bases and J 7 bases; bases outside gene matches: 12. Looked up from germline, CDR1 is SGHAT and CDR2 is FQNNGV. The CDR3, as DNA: TGTGCCAGCAGCCTCTTCTCCGGACTAGCGAGGAATGAGCAGTTCTTC. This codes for CASSLFSGLARNEQFF. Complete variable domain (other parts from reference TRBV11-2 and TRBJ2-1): EAGVAQSPRYKIIEKRQSVAFWCNPISGHATLYWYQQILGQGPKLLIQFQNNGVVDDSQLPKDRFSAERLKGVDSTLKIQPAKLEDSAVYLCASSLFSGLARNEQFFGPGTRLTVL.

The CDR3 DNA reads as TGTGCCAGTAGCTCATTAACAGGGGGCGCGGAGTCTCAGTTCTTC. As protein: CASSSLTGGAESQFF. This chain joins TRBV19 and TRBJ2-1; 9 bases are shared with TRBD1. Trimming at V came to 6 bases and at J to 13 bases, leaving 16 bases not matched to a gene. In germline, CDR1 is LNHDA, CDR2 SQIVND (reference sequence). CDR3 size: 15 residues.

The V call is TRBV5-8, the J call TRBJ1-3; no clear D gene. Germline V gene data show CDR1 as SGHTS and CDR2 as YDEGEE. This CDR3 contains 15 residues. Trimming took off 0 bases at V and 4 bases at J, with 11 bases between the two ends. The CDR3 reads CASSLGTAGGNTIYF. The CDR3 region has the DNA TGTGCCAGCAGCTTGGGCACCGCGGGAGGAAACACCATATATTTT.

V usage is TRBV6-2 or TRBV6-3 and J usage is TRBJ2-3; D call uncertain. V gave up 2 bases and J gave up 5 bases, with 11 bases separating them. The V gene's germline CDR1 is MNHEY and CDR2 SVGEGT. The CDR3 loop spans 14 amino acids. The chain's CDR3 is CASSYSSPGDTQYF. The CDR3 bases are TGTGCCAGCAGTTACAGTAGCCCCGGAGATACGCAGTATTTT.

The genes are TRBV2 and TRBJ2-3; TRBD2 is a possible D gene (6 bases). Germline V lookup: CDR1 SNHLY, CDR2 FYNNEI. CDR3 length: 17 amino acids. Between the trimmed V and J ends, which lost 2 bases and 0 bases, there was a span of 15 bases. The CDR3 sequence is CASSEMSDYLSTDTQYF. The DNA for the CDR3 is TGTGCCAGCAGTGAAATGTCGGACTACCTGAGCACAGATACGCAGTATTTT.

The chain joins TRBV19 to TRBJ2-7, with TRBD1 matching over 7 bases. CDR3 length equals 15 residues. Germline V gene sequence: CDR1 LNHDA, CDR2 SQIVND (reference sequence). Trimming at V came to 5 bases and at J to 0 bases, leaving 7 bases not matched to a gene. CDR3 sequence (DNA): TGTGCCAGTAGTTCCCGACAGGGTCCCTCCTACGAGCAGTACTTC. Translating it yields CASSSRQGPSYEQYF.

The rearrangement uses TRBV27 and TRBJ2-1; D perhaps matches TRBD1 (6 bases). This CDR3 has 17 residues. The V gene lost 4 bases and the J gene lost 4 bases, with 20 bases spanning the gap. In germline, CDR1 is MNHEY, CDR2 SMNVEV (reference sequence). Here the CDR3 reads CASSYYLTGNTYNEQFF. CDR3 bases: TGTGCCAGCAGTTACTACCTGACAGGAAATACTTACAATGAGCAGTTCTTC.

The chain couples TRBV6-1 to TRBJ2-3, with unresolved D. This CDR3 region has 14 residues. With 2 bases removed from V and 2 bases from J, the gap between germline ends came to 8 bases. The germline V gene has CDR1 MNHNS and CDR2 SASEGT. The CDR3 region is CASSETRYTDTQYF. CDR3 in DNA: TGTGCCAGCAGTGAAACAAGATACACAGATACGCAGTATTTT.

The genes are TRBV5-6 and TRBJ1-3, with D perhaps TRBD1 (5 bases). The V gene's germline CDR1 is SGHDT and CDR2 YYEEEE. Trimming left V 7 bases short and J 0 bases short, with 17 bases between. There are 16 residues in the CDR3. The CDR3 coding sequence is TGTGCCAGCCTAAATCACCACAGGTACTCTGGAAACACCATATATTTT. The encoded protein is CASLNHHRYSGNTIYF. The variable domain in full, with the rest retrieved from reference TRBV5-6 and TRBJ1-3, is DAGVTQSPTHLIKTRGQQVTLRCSPKSGHDTVSWYQQALGQGPQFIFQYYEEEERQRGNFPDRFSGHQFPNYSSELNVNALLLGDSALYLCASLNHHRYSGNTIYFGEGSWLTVV.

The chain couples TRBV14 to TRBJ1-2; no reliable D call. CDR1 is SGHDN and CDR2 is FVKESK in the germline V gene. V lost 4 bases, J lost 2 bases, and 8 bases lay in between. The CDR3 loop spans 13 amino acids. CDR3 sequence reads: CASSPGGNYGYTF. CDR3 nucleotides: TGTGCCAGCAGCCCAGGAGGAAACTATGGCTACACCTTC. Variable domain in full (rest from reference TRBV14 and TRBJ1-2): EAGVTQFPSHSVIEKGQTVTLRCDPISGHDNLYWYRRVMGKEIKFLLHFVKESKQDESGMPNNRFLAERTGGTYSTLKVQPAELEDSGVYFCASSPGGNYGYTFGSGTRLTVV.

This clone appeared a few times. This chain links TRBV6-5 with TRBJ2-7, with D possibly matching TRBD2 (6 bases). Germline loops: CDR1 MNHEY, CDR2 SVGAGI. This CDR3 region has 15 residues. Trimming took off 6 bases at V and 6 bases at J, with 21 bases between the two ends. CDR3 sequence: CASSPAVRGAREQYF. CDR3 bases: TGTGCCAGCAGCCCCGCCGTGCGGGGAGCGCGCGAGCAGTACTTC.

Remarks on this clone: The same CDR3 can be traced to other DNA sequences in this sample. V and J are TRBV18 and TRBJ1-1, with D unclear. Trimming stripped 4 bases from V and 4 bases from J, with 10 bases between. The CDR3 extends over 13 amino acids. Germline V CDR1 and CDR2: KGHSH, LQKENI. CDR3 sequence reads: CASSQGRGTEAFF. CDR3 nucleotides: TGTGCCAGCTCACAAGGGAGAGGCACTGAAGCTTTCTTT. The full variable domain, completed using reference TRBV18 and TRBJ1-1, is NAGVMQNPRHLVRRRGQEARLRCSPMKGHSHVYWYRQLPEEGLKFMVYLQKENIIDESGMPKERFSAEFPKEGPSILRIQQVVRGDSAAYFCASSQGRGTEAFFGQGTRLTVV.

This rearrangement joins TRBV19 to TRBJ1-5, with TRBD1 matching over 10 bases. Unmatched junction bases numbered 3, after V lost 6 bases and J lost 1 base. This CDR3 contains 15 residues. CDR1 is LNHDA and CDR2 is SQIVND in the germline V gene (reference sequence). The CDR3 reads CASRSTGGSNQPQHF. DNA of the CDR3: TGTGCCAGTAGGTCGACAGGGGGCAGCAATCAGCCCCAGCATTTT.

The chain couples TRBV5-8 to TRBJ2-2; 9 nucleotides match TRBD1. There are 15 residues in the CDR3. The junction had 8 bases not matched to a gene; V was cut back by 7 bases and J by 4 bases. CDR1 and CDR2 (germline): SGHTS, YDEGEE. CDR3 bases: TGTGCCAGCGGAAACAGGGGGCGCGTCACCGGGGAGCTGTTTTTT. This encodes CASGNRGRVTGELFF.

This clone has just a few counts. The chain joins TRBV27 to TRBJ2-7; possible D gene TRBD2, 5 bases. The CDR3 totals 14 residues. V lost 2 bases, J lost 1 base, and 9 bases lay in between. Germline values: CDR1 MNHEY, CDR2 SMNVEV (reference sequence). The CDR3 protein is CASSLNPGSYEQYF. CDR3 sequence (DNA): TGTGCCAGCAGTTTAAATCCGGGGTCCTACGAGCAGTACTTC.

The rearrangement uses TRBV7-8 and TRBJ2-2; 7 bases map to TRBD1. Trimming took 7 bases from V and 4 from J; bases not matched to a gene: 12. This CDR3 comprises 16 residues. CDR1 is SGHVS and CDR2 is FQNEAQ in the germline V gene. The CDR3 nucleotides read TGTGCCAGCACCCCTCCCAAGGCAGGGGGCACCGGGGAGCTGTTTTTT. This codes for CASTPPKAGGTGELFF.

The CDR3 spells CASSESSKPTDTQYF. CDR3 nucleotides: TGCGCCAGCAGTGAGTCTTCGAAGCCCACAGATACGCAGTATTTT. V and J are TRBV10-1 and TRBJ2-3; D gene unclear. V shed 0 bases and J shed 2 bases, with 9 bases lying between them. Germline CDR1 is WNHNN and CDR2 is SYGVQD (reference sequence). The CDR3 covers 15 residues.

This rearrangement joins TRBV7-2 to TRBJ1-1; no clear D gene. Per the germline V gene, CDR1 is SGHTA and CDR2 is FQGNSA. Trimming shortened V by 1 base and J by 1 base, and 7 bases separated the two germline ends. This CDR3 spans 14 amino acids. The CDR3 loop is CASSLVHKNTEAFF. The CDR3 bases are TGTGCCAGCAGCTTAGTCCACAAGAACACTGAAGCTTTCTTT.

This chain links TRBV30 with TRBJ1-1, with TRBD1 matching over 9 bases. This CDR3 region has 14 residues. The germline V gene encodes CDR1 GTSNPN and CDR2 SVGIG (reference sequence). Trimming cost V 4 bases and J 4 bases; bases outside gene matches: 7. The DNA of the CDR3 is TGTGCCTGGAAGGGACAGGGACGTCTCACTGAAGCTTTCTTT. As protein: CAWKGQGRLTEAFF.

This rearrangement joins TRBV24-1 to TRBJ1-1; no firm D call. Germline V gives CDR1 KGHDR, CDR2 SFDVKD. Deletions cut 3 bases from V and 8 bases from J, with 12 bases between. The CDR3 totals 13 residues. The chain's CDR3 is CATSDPPGEEAFF. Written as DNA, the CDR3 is TGTGCCACCAGTGATCCACCCGGAGAAGAAGCTTTCTTT.

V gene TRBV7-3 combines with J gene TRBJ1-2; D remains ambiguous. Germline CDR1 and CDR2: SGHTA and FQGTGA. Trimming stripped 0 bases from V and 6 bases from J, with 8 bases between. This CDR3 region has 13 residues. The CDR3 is CASSLTAGDGYTF. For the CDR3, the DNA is TGTGCCAGCAGCTTAACCGCCGGGGATGGCTACACCTTC.

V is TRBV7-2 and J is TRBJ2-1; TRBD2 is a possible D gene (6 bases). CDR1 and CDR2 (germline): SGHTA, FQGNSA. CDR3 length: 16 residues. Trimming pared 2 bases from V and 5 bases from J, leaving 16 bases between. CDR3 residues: CASSLRRRVGNNEQFF. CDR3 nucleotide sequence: TGTGCCAGCAGCTTAAGGAGGAGGGTGGGAAACAATGAGCAGTTCTTC.

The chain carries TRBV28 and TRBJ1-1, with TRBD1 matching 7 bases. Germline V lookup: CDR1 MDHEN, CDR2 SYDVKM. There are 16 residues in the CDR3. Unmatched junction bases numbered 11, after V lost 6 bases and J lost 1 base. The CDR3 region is CASSASAGGPNTEAFF. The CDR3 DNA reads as TGTGCCAGCAGCGCGTCGGCAGGGGGGCCGAACACTGAAGCTTTCTTT.

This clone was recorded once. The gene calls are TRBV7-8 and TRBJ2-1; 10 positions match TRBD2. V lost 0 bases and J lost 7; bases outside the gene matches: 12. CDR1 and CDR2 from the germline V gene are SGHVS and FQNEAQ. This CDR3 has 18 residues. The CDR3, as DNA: TGTGCCAGCAGCTTAGCGCTGGTTAGGCTAGCGGGGGATAATGAGCAGTTCTTC. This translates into CASSLALVRLAGDNEQFF.

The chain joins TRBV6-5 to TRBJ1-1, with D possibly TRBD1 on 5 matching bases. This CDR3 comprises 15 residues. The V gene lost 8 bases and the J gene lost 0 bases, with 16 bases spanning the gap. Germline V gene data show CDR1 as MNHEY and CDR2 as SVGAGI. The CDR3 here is CASRSRQGMNTEAFF. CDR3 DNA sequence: TGTGCCAGCCGCTCGCGCCAGGGAATGAACACTGAAGCTTTCTTT.